Sequencing of this T cell receptor (beta chain) was carried out in a study of blood T cell repertoires in COVID-19. Turning to the study itself: The origin of the acute and convalescent COVID-19 samples was the United States, Italy and Spain. Sample material is recorded as cDNA or gDNA derived from T cells, B-cell-depleted T cells, or PBMCs.

Trimming pared 4 bases from V and 5 bases from J, leaving 21 bases between. CDR1 and CDR2 from the germline V gene are SGHRS and YFSETQ. The CDR3 has 16 amino acids. This clone has more than one count but fewer than ten. In the original workflow: By means of reference gene primer amplification, nucleated cell counts were estimated. Libraries were prepared by immunoSEQ multiplex PCR; TCRdb keeps only in-frame clonotypes and omits some of them. V, J and clone size are those of that table, while D and trimming were read from the DNA. Among about 59,000 clones listed, more than 85% were seen once. The sequencing input was peripheral blood. The V gene is TRBV5-1, the J gene TRBJ1-1; TRBD1 might be the D (5 bases). This clonotype was obtained from an elderly man in a cohort sampled during active COVID-19. The CDR3 is CASSPDQVKGRTEAFF. The CDR3 DNA follows: TGCGCCAGCAGCCCAGACCAGGTGAAGGGGAGGACTGAAGCTTTCTTT.